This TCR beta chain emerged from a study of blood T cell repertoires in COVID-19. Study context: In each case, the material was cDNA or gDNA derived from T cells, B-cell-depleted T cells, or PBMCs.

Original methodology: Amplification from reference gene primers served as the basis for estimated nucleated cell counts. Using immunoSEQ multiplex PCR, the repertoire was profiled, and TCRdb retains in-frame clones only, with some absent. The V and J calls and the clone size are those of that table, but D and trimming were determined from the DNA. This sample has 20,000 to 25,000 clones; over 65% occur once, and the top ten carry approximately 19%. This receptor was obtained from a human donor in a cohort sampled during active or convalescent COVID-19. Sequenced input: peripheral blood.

Here the CDR3 DNA reads TGTGCCAGCAGTTTACAGGGCTTCGGTGGCTACACCTTC. Amino acids: CASSLQGFGGYTF. The chain carries TRBV6-1 and TRBJ1-2, with D perhaps matching TRBD1 (6 bases). Germline lookup yields CDR1 MNHNS and CDR2 SASEGT. CDR3 length: 13 residues. The V end was cut by 5 bases, the J end by 7 bases, with 14 bases between.